This TCR beta chain was sequenced in a study of T cells after yellow fever vaccination. Study conclusions and caveats: Abundant clonotypes from the bulk population could have been carried over as contaminants into FACS-sorted repertoires. Most primary-vaccination clones recurred post-booster (around 95% CD4, around 88% CD8).

TCRdb reanalysed the 5' RACE reads using MiXCR and keeps one entry per CDR3 protein. The sample records around 100,000 distinct CDR3 sequences, 8% to 9.5% being singletons. At least ten counts were recorded for this clonotype. The antigen is unknown. Per the germline V gene, CDR1 is SGHTA and CDR2 is FQGTGA. Trimming at V came to 5 bases and at J to 4 bases, leaving 5 bases not matched to a gene. The CDR3 totals 14 residues. The chain combines TRBV7-3 with TRBJ2-3; the match to TRBD1 covers 8 bases. This clonotype was sampled from a man aged 30 to 45 who received the YFV17D yellow fever vaccine. The input for sequencing was CD8+ T cells sorted from PBMCs, taken 45 days after the yellow fever booster vaccination. The CDR3 coding sequence is TGTGCCAGCAGCCCCGGGGACAGGTCAGATACGCAGTATTTT. Its protein product is CASSPGDRSDTQYF.